One TCR beta chain is described in this entry. Germline CDR1 LNHDA, CDR2 SQIVND (reference sequence). The CDR3 contains 15 residues. V lost 1 base to trimming and J lost 3 bases; unmatched junction nucleotides: 3. This record comes from a study of blood T cell repertoires in COVID-19. Background on the study: Sources were T cells, B-cell-depleted T cells, or PBMCs; the material itself was cDNA or gDNA.

Data came from immunoSEQ multiplex PCR; TCRdb stores just in-frame clones and leaves some out. The sample yields 130,000 to 150,000 clones, more than 70% seen once. The chain uses TRBV19 and TRBJ2-1, with 7 bases identical to TRBD2. The source of this sequence is a man aged 45-65 years with active or convalescent COVID-19. Sequences were obtained from peripheral blood. For the CDR3, the DNA is TGTGCCAGTAGTATAGGGCTAGCGGTCTACAATGAGCAGTTCTTC. Translating it yields CASSIGLAVYNEQFF.